This T cell receptor (beta chain) is drawn from a study of cytomegalovirus exposure and HLA in healthy donors. The overall study: As released early, the data held roughly 85 million unique TCRs from HLA-typed donors. Regarding the study as a whole: Within the data, a cluster of highly shared sequence variants was likely a sequencing artifact. Generally TCR sequences proved uncommon, though certain public TCRs appeared in numerous donors.

To note about this clone: Its antigen is not identified.

CDR1 LNHDA and CDR2 SQIVND come from the germline V gene (reference sequence). V was clipped by 4 bases and J by 1 base; unmatched bases: 5. The CDR3 sequence is 17 residues long. With 60 Vbeta and 13 Jbeta primers, the PCR was carried out. Clones were read by immunoSEQ multiplex PCR, and TCRdb kept only the in-frame ones, dropping some. The data show about 160,000 clones, 82% seen once. This chain uses TRBV19 with TRBJ2-6, with TRBD1 matching over 9 bases. This clonotype was obtained from a man aged 50 or older in good health and CMV-seropositive. Sequencing input: PBMCs. The CDR3 here is CASSTGTGSSGANVLTF. The CDR3 nucleotides read TGTGCCAGTAGTACCGGGACAGGGTCTTCTGGGGCCAACGTCCTGACTTTC.